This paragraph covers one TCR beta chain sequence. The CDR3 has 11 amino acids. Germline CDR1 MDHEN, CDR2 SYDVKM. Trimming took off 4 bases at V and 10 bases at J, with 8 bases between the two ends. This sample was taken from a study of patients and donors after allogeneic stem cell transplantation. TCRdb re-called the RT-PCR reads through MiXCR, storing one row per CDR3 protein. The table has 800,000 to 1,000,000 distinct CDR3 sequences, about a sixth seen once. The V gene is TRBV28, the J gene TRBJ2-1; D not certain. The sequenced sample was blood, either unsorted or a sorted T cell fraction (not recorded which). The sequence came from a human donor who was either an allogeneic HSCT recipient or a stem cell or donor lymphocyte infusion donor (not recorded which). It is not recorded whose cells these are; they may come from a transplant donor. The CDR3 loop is CASSSQEEQFF. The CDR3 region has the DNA TGTGCCAGCAGTTCTCAGGAGGAGCAGTTCTTC.